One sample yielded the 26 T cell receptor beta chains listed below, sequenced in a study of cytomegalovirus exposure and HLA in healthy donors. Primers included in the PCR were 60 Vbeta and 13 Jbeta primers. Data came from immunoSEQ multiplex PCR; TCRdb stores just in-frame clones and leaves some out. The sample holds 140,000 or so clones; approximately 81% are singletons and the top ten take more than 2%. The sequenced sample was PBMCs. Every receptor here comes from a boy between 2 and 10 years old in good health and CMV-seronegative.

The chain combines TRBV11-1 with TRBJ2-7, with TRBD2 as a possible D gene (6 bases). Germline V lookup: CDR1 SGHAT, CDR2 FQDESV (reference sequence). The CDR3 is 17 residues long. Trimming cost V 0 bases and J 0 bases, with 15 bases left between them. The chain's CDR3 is CASSLAGLAYNSYEQYF. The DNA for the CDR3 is TGTGCCAGCAGCTTAGCGGGTCTAGCGTACAACTCCTACGAGCAGTACTTC.

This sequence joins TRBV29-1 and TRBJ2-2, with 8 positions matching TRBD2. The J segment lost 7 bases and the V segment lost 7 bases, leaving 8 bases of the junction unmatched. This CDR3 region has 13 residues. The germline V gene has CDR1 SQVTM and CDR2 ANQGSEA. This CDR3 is CSGRLAYDGELFF. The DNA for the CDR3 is TGCAGCGGCCGACTAGCGTATGACGGGGAGCTGTTTTTT.

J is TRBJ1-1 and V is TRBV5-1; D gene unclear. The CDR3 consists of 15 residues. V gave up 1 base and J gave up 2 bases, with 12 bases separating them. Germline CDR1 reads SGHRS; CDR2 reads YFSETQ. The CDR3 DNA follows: TGCGCCAGCAGCTTGATGCGAGGTCCCAACACTGAAGCTTTCTTT. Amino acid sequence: CASSLMRGPNTEAFF.

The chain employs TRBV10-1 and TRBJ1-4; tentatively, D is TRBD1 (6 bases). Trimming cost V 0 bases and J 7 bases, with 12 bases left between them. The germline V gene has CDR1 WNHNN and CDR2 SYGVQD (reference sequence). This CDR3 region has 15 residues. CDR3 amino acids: CASSESAGGGEKLFF. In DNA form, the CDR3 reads TGCGCCAGCAGTGAGTCCGCGGGGGGCGGTGAAAAACTGTTTTTT.

DNA of the CDR3: TGTGCCAGCAGTTTGCTGGGGGGGCAGCAGCCCCAGCATTTT. Protein product: CASSLLGGQQPQHF. The chain has TRBV28 and TRBJ1-5; the D gene is possibly TRBD1 (6 bases). Per the germline V gene, CDR1 is MDHEN and CDR2 is SYDVKM. V dropped 3 bases and J dropped 7 bases, with 13 bases sitting between them. The CDR3 is made up of 14 amino acids.

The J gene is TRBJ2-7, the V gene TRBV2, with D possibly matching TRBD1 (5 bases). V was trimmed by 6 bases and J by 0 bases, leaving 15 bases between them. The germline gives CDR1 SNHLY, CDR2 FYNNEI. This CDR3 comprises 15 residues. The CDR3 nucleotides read TGTGCCAGCAGACACGGGCAGGGAAGCTCCTACGAGCAGTACTTC. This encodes CASRHGQGSSYEQYF.

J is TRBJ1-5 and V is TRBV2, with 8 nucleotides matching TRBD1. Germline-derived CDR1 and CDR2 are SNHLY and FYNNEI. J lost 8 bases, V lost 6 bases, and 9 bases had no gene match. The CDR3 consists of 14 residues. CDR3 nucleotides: TGTGCCAGCAGCTACACAGGGGGAAAAAAGCCCCAGCATTTT. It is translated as CASSYTGGKKPQHF.

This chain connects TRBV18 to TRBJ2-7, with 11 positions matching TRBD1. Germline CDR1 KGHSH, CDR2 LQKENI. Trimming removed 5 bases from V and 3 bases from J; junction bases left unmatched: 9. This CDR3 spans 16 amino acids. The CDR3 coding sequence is TGTGCCAGCTCATCAGGACAGGGGGCTTCTTACTACGAGCAGTACTTC. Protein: CASSSGQGASYYEQYF.

In DNA, the CDR3 is TGTGCCAGCAGCTTAAGAGGGCTGAACACTGAAGCTTTCTTT. Protein sequence: CASSLRGLNTEAFF. The chain uses TRBV7-2 and TRBJ1-1; unclear D gene. Deletions cut 2 bases from V and 0 bases from J, with 7 bases between. The germline V gene has CDR1 SGHTA and CDR2 FQGNSA. CDR3 length: 14 amino acids.

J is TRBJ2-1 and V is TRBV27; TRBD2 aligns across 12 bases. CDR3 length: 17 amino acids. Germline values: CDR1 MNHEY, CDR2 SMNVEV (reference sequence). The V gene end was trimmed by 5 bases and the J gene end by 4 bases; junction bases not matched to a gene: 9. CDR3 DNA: TGTGCCAGCAGTCCATGGACTAGCGGGACCCTTTACAATGAGCAGTTCTTC. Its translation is CASSPWTSGTLYNEQFF.

The CDR3 bases are TGTGCCAGCTCACCACTGGGACAGGCTGTCGGAAACACCATATATTTT. This translates into CASSPLGQAVGNTIYF. V and J are TRBV18 and TRBJ1-3, with 8 bases lining up with TRBD1. Trimming at V came to 1 base and at J to 4 bases, leaving 6 bases not matched to a gene. CDR1 and CDR2 (germline): KGHSH, LQKENI. The CDR3 consists of 16 residues.

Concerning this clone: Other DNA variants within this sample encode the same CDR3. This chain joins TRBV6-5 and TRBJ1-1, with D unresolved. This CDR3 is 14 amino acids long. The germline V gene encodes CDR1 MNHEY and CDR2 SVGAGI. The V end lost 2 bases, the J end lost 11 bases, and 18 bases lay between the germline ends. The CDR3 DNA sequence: TGTGCCAGCAGTTACGCGGGAGGGATTTCCGAGGCTTTCTTT. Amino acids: CASSYAGGISEAFF.

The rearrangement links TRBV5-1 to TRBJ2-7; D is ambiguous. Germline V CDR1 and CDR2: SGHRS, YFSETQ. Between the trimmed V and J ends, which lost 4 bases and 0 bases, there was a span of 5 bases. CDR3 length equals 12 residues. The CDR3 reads CASSPVSYEQYF. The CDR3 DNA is TGCGCCAGCAGCCCCGTCTCCTACGAGCAGTACTTC. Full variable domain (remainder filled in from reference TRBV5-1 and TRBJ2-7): KAGVTQTPRYLIKTRGQQVTLSCSPISGHRSVSWYQQTPGQGLQFLFEYFSETQRNKGNFPGRFSGRQFSNSRSEMNVSTLELGDSALYLCASSPVSYEQYFGPGTRLTVT.

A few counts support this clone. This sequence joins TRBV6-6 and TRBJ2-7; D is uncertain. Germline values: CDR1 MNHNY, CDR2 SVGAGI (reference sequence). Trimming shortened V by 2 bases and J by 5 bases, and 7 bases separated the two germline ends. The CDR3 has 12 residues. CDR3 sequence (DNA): TGTGCCAGCAGTTACCACCAGGACGAGCAGTACTTC. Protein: CASSYHQDEQYF.

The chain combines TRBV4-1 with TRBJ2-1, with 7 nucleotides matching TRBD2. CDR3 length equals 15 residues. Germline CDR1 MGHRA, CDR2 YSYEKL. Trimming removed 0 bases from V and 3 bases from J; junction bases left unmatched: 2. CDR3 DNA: TGCGCCAGCAGCCAAGATCGGACTAGCTACAATGAGCAGTTCTTC. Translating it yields CASSQDRTSYNEQFF.

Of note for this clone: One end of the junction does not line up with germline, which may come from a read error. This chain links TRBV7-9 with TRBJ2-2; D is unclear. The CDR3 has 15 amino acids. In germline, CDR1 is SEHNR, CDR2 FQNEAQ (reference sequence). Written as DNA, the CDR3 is TGTTCCAGCAGCTTTAGGTCGAGGCCCACCGGGGAGCTGTTTTTT. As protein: CSSSFRSRPTGELFF.

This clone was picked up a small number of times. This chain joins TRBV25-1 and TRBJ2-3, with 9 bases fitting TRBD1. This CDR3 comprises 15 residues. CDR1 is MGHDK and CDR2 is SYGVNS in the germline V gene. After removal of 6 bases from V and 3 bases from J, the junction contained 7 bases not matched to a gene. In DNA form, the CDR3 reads TGTGCCAGCAGAGATTCGGGACAGGGTACAGATACGCAGTATTTT. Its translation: CASRDSGQGTDTQYF.

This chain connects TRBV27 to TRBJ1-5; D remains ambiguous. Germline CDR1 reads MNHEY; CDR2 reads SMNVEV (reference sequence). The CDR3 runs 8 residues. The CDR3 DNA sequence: TGTTCAAATCAGCCCCAGCATTTT. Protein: CSNQPQHF.

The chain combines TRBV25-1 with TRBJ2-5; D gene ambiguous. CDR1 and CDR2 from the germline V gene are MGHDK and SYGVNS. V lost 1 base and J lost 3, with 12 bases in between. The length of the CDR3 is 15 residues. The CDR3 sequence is CASSESREAEETQYF. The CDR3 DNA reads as TGTGCCAGCAGTGAATCTCGCGAGGCCGAAGAGACCCAGTACTTC.

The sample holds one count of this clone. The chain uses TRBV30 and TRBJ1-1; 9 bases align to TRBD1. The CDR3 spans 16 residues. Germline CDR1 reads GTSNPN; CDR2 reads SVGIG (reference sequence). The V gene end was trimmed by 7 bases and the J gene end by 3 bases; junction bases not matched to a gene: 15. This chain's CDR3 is CASRPGQGIMYTEAFF. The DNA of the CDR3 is TGTGCCTCCAGACCAGGACAGGGGATAATGTACACTGAAGCTTTCTTT. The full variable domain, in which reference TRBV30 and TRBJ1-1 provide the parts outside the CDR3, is SQTIHQWPATLVQPVGSPLSLECTVEGTSNPNLYWYRQAAGRGLQLLFYSVGIGQISSEVPQNLSASRPQDRQFILSSKKLLLSDSGFYLCASRPGQGIMYTEAFFGQGTRLTVV.

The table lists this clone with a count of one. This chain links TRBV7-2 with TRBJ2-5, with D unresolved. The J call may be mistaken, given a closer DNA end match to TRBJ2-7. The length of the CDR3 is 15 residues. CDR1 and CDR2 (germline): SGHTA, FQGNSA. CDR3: CASSKIPGSSYEQYF. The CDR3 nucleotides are TGTGCCAGCAGCAAAATACCAGGAAGCTCCTACGAGCAGTACTTC.

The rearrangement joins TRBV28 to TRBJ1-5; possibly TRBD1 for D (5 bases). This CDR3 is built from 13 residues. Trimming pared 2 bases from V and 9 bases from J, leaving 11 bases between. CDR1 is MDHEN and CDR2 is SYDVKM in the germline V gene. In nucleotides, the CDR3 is TGTGCCAGCAGTTTAGGGCCCGACAGGCCCCAGCATTTT. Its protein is CASSLGPDRPQHF.

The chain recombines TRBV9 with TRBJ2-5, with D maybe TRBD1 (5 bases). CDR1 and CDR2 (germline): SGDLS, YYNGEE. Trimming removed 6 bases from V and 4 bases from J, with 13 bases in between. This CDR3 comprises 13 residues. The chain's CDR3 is CASNTGSGETQYF. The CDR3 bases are TGTGCCAGCAATACAGGTTCGGGAGAGACCCAGTACTTC. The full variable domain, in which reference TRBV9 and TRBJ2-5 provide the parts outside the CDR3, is DSGVTQTPKHLITATGQRVTLRCSPRSGDLSVYWYQQSLDQGLQFLIQYYNGEERAKGNILERFSAQQFPDLHSELNLSSLELGDSALYFCASNTGSGETQYFGPGTRLLVL.

CDR3 coding DNA: TGTGCCAGCAGGGCAGTTCGAGAAAAACTGTTTTTT. Amino acid sequence: CASRAVREKLFF. The chain recombines TRBV6-5 with TRBJ1-4; no definite D call. The V end lost 6 bases, the J end lost 8 bases, and 10 bases lay between the germline ends. This CDR3 comprises 12 residues. CDR1 is MNHEY and CDR2 is SVGAGI in the germline V gene.

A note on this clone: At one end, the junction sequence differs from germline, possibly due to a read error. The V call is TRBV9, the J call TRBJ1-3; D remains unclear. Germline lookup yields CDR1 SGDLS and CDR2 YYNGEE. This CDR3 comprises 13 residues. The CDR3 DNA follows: TGTGCCAGCAGCGACTATTCTGGAAACACCGTATATTTT. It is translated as CASSDYSGNTVYF. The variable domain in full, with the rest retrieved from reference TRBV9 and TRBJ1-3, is DSGVTQTPKHLITATGQRVTLRCSPRSGDLSVYWYQQSLDQGLQFLIQYYNGEERAKGNILERFSAQQFPDLHSELNLSSLELGDSALYFCASSDYSGNTVYFGEGSWLTVV.

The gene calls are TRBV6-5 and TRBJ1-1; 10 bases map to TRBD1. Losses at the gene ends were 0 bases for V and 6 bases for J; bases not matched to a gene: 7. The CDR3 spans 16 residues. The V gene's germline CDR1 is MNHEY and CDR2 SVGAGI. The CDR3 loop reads CASSYSWRQGASEAFF. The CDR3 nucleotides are TGTGCCAGCAGTTACTCGTGGAGACAGGGGGCATCTGAAGCTTTCTTT.